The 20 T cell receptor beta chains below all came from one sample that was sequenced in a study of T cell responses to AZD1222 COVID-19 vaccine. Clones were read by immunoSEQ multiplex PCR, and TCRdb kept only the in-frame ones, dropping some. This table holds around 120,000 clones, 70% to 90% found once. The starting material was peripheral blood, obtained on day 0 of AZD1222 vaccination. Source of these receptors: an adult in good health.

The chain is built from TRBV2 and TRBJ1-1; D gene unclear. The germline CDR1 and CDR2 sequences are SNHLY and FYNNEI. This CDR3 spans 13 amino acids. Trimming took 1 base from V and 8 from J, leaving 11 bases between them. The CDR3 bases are TGTGCCAGCAGTGAAGAACGCACGAGGGAAGCTTTCTTT. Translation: CASSEERTREAFF.

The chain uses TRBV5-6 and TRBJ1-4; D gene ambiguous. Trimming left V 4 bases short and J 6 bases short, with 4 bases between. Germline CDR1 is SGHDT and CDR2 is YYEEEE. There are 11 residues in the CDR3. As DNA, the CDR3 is TGTGCCAGCAGCGCAGATGAAAAACTGTTTTTT. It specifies CASSADEKLFF.

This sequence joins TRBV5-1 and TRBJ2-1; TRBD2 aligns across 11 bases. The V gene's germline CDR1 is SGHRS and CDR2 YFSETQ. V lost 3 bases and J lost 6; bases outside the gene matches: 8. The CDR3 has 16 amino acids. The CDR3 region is CASSYHSGRAVNEQFF. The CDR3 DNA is TGCGCCAGCAGCTACCATAGCGGGAGGGCCGTCAATGAGCAGTTCTTC.

The CDR3 nucleotides are TGTGCCAGCAGCTCCAGACTAGCGGGGGGGAGCTCCTACAATGAGCAGTTCTTC. Protein product: CASSSRLAGGSSYNEQFF. The rearrangement uses TRBV13 and TRBJ2-1; 14 bases fit TRBD2. Trimming took 4 bases from V and 0 from J; bases not matched to a gene: 5. Germline V gives CDR1 PRHDT, CDR2 FYEKMQ (reference sequence). The CDR3 is 18 amino acids.

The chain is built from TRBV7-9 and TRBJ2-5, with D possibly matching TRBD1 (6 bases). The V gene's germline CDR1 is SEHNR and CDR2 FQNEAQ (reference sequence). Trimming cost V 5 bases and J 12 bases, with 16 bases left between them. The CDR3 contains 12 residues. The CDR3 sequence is CASSPQHRAEYF. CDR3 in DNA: TGTGCCAGCAGCCCGCAACACAGGGCCGAGTACTTC.

CDR3 bases: TGTGCCAGCAGTTTTGCTAGCGGGAGGGTCACAGATACGCAGTATTTT. Encoded protein: CASSFASGRVTDTQYF. J is TRBJ2-3 and V is TRBV27; 12 nucleotides align to TRBD2. The germline V gene encodes CDR1 MNHEY and CDR2 SMNVEV (reference sequence). V dropped 3 bases and J dropped 2; count of bases not matched to a gene: 3. CDR3 length equals 16 residues.

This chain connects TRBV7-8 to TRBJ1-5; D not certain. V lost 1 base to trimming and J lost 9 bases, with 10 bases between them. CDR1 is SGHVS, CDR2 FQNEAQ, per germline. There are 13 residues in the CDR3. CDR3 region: CASSLERPGPQHF. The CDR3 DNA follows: TGTGCCAGCAGCTTAGAGAGGCCGGGGCCCCAGCATTTT.

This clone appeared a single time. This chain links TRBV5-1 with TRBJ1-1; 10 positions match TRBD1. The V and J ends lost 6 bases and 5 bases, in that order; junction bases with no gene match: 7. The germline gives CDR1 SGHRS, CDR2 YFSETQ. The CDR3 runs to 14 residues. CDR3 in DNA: TGCGCCAGCACGACCGGGACAGGGGAAACTGAAGCTTTCTTT. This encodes CASTTGTGETEAFF.

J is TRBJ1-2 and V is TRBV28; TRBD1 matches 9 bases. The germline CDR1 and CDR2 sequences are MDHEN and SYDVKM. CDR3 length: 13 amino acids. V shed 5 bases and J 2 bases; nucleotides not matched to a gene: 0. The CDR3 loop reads CASSGTGNYGYTF. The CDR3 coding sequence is TGTGCCAGCAGTGGGACAGGGAACTATGGCTACACCTTC.

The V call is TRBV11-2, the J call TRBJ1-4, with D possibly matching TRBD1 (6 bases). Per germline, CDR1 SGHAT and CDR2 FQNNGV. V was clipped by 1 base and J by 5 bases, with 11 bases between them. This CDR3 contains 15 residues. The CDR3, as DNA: TGTGCCAGCAGCTTAGGTCCGGACAGAAATGAAAAACTGTTTTTT. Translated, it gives CASSLGPDRNEKLFF.

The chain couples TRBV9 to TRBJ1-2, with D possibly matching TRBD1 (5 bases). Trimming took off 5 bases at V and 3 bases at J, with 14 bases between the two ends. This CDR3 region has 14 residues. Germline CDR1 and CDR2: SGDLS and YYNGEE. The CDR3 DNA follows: TGTGCCAGCAGTCTTGGACATGGTCACTATGGCTACACCTTC. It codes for CASSLGHGHYGYTF.

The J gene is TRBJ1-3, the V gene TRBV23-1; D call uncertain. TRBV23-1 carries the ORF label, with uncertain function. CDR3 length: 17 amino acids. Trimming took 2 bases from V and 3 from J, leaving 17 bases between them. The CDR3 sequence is CASSQPMTRGFGNTIYF. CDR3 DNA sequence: TGCGCCAGCAGTCAACCGATGACGAGAGGATTTGGAAACACCATATATTTT.

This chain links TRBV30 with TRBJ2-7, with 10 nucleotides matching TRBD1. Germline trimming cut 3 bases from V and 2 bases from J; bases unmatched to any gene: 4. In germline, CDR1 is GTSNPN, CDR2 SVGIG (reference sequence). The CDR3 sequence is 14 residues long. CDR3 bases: TGTGCCTGGAGAGTCGGGACAGGGGCCTACGAGCAGTACTTC. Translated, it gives CAWRVGTGAYEQYF. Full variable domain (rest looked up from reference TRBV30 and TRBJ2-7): SQTIHQWPATLVQPVGSPLSLECTVEGTSNPNLYWYRQAAGRGLQLLFYSVGIGQISSEVPQNLSASRPQDRQFILSSKKLLLSDSGFYLCAWRVGTGAYEQYFGPGTRLTVT.

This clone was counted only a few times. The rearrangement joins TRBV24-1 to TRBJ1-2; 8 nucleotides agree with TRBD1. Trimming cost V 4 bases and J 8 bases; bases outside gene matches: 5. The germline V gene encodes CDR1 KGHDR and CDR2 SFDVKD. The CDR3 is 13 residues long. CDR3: CATSDRTGKGYTF. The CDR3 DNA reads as TGTGCCACCAGTGACCGGACAGGGAAAGGCTACACCTTC.

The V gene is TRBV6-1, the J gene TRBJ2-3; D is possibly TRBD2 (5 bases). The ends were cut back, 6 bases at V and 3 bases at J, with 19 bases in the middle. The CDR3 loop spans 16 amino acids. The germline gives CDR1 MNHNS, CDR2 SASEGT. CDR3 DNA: TGTGCCAGCAGGGAACGCGGGTTGACACCAACAGATACGCAGTATTTT. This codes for CASRERGLTPTDTQYF.

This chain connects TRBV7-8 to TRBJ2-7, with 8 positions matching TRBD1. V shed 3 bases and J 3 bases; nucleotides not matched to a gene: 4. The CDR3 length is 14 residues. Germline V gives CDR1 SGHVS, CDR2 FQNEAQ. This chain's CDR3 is CASSFGQGYYEQYF. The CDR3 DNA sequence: TGTGCCAGCAGCTTTGGACAGGGATACTACGAGCAGTACTTC.

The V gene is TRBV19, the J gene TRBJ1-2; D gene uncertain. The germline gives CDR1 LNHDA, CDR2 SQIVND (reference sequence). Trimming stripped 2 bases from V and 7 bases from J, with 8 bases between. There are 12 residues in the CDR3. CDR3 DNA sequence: TGTGCCAGTAGTATAAGTGATACTGGCTACACCTTC. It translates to CASSISDTGYTF.

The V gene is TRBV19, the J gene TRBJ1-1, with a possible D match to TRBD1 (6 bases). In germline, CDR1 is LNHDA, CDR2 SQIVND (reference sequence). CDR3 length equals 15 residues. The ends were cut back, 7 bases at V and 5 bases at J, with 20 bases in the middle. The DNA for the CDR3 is TGTGCCAGTATATCGCCCGGGGGCGCGAGGACTGAAGCTTTCTTT. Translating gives CASISPGGARTEAFF.

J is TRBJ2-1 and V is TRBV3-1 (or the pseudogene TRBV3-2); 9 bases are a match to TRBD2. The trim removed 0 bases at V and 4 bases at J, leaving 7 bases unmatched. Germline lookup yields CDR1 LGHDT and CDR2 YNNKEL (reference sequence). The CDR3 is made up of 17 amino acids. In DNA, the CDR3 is TGTGCCAGCAGCCAAGAGTCTGGGACTAGCTATTACAATGAGCAGTTCTTC. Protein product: CASSQESGTSYYNEQFF.

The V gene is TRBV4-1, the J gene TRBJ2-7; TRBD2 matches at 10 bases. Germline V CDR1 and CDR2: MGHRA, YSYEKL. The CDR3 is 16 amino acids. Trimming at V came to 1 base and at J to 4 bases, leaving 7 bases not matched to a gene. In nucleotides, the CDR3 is TGCGCCAGCAGCCAAGCCCCTAGCGGGAGTTTGTACGAGCAGTACTTC. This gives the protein CASSQAPSGSLYEQYF.